Detailed here is one T cell receptor beta chain. This sample is part of a study of CD8 T cells in Susac syndrome. RNA amounts of about 0.5 to 1 ug underwent reverse transcription with random hexamers. TCR beta CDR3 was amplified by immunoSEQ covering 54 Vbeta and 13 Jbeta. TCRdb re-derived calls from the immunoSEQ multiplex PCR reads in MiXCR, one entry per CDR3 protein. The sample includes about 130,000 distinct CDR3 sequences, under 95% of them seen just once. V dropped 5 bases and J dropped 2 bases, with 22 bases sitting between them. Germline-derived CDR1 and CDR2 are SGHNT and YENEEA. CDR3 length equals 18 residues.

The origin of this receptor is a human donor with multiple sclerosis. Sequencing was performed on CD8+ T cells from PBMCs. The chain couples TRBV11-3 to TRBJ2-1; D is perhaps TRBD2 (5 bases). CDR3 in amino acids: CASSPGLASSTPYNEQFF. The CDR3 coding sequence is TGTGCCAGCAGCCCAGGCCTGGCTAGCTCTACGCCCTACAATGAGCAGTTCTTC.